These 30 T cell receptor beta chains were all obtained from the same sample, sequenced in a study of Graves' ophthalmopathy and Graves' hyperthyroidism (dated by TCRdb to the late 2010s). Instrument on record: Illumina HiSeq 2000. For repertoire sequencing, the TCR beta CDR3 regions were amplified from RNA transcripts. The first round of RT-PCR was done with HTBI primers and the Qiagen OneStep RT-PCR kit, and was followed by a second round of multiplex PCR, then size selection and purification. TCRdb reanalyzed the raw reads on its own, using fastp at Q25 for trimming and MiXCR for clone calling, and kept in-frame beta chains. Every CDR3 protein is listed once, alongside the most common genes and DNA of its rows. This sample lists around 1.1 million distinct CDR3 sequences; less than 45% were detected once. Of the sample, 11% falls within the top ten clones. Material for sequencing was peripheral blood or thyroid tissue (not recorded which). Receptors were obtained from an adult man with Graves' hyperthyroidism.

In this sample, this clonotype turned up a few times. This clone may be a read error of a much larger clone one base away. V and J are TRBV10-3 and TRBJ2-3; TRBD2 is a possible D gene (5 bases). CDR1 is ENHRY, CDR2 SYGVKD, per germline. The CDR3 consists of 13 residues. CDR3 in DNA: TGTGCCGTCAGTGAGGGCGGTTCAGATACGCAGTATTTT. This translates into CAVSEGGSDTQYF.

The sample holds many counts of this clonotype. The V gene is TRBV10-2, the J gene TRBJ1-6, with a possible D match to TRBD1 (5 bases). Germline CDR1 reads WSHSY; CDR2 reads SAAADI. This CDR3 has 14 residues. The ends were cut back, 7 bases at V and 8 bases at J, with 15 bases in the middle. The CDR3 DNA is TGCGCCAGCAAGGGGAGAGGAGTACATTCACCCCTCCACTTT. This encodes CASKGRGVHSPLHF.

The V and J genes are TRBV6-2 or TRBV6-3 and TRBJ2-7, with TRBD2 matching over 7 bases. The CDR3 sequence is 15 residues long. Unmatched junction bases numbered 10, after V lost 2 bases and J lost 6 bases. Germline lookup yields CDR1 MNHEY and CDR2 SVGEGT. CDR3 coding DNA: TGTGCCAGCAGTTACCAACCCAGCGGGGTAGGCGAGCAGTACTTC. Encoded protein: CASSYQPSGVGEQYF.

This clonotype was observed many times. V is TRBV29-1 and J is TRBJ1-1, with 7 bases lining up with TRBD1. J gave up 4 bases and V 8 bases, and 7 bases lay outside the gene matches. The CDR3 contains 12 residues. Germline assignment: CDR1 SQVTM and CDR2 ANQGSEA. The chain's CDR3 is CSPGQLGTEAFF. The CDR3 bases are TGCAGCCCGGGACAGTTAGGCACTGAAGCTTTCTTT.

The chain combines TRBV7-8 with TRBJ2-7; 7 positions match TRBD2. Losses at the gene ends were 7 bases for V and 2 bases for J; bases not matched to a gene: 8. Germline assignment: CDR1 SGHVS and CDR2 FQNEAQ. The CDR3 totals 14 residues. CDR3 DNA: TGTGCCAGCACCCGACTAGCATCGACCTACGAGCAGTACTTC. Amino acids: CASTRLASTYEQYF. Full variable domain (outside the CDR3, taken from reference TRBV7-8 and TRBJ2-7): GAGVSQSPRYKVAKRGQDVALRCDPISGHVSLFWYQQALGQGPEFLTYFQNEAQLDKSGLPSDRFFAERPEGSVSTLKIQRTQQEDSAVYLCASTRLASTYEQYFGPGTRLTVT.

Details on this clonotype: The conserved final phenylalanine or tryptophan is absent from the CDR3, which likely points to a read error. The chain joins TRBV20-1 to TRBJ2-7; the match to TRBD2 covers 7 bases. This CDR3 has 14 amino acids. With V trimmed by 4 bases and J by 2 bases, 8 bases remained unmatched. Germline loops: CDR1 DFQATT, CDR2 SNEGSKA (reference sequence). CDR3 nucleotide sequence: TGCAGTGCTATTATGTCTAGCGGCCCCTACGAGCAGTACCTC. It encodes CSAIMSSGPYEQYL.

This sequence joins TRBV19 and TRBJ1-1; possibly TRBD1 for D (5 bases). The germline V and J ends were trimmed by 7 bases and 2 bases, with 14 bases remaining between them. This CDR3 comprises 14 residues. Germline CDR1 is LNHDA and CDR2 is SQIVND (reference sequence). CDR3 loop: CASTTGVFNTEAFF. In DNA form, the CDR3 reads TGTGCCAGTACCACGGGGGTTTTTAACACTGAAGCTTTCTTT.

This clonotype was detected many times. The rearrangement links TRBV29-1 to TRBJ1-2; 10 nucleotides agree with TRBD1. Germline V lookup: CDR1 SQVTM, CDR2 ANQGSEA. Germline trimming cut 4 bases from V and 4 bases from J; bases unmatched to any gene: 9. The length of the CDR3 is 15 residues. CDR3 residues: CSVALGQGFIYGYTF. CDR3 in DNA: TGCAGCGTTGCCTTGGGACAGGGGTTTATCTATGGCTACACCTTC.

The rearrangement links TRBV12-3 or TRBV12-4 to TRBJ1-5; 8 nucleotides line up with TRBD1. V lost 6 bases to trimming and J lost 5 bases; unmatched junction nucleotides: 9. The CDR3 runs to 15 residues. CDR3 sequence reads: CASSPPGGDYQPQHF. The CDR3 region has the DNA TGTGCCAGCAGCCCCCCAGGGGGCGACTATCAGCCCCAGCATTTT.

The chain carries TRBV20-1 and TRBJ1-4; possibly TRBD1 for D (5 bases). This CDR3 is built from 13 residues. V lost 5 bases, J lost 6 bases, and 13 bases lay in between. Germline V CDR1 and CDR2: DFQATT, SNEGSKA (reference sequence). The CDR3 DNA reads TGCAGTGCTGCGGGGGGGTGGGATGAAAAACTGTTTTTT. It translates to CSAAGGWDEKLFF.

This clonotype was counted only a few times. The rearrangement joins TRBV12-3 or TRBV12-4 to TRBJ1-2; unclear D gene. CDR3 length: 13 residues. The germline V and J ends were trimmed by 6 bases and 3 bases, with 11 bases remaining between them. CDR3 nucleotides: TGTGCCAGCAGATCGACACTCTACTATGGCTACACCTTC. Protein sequence: CASRSTLYYGYTF.

The rearrangement joins TRBV20-1 to TRBJ2-2, with no clear D. V shed 3 bases and J shed 7 bases, with 3 bases lying between them. Germline V gene data show CDR1 as DFQATT and CDR2 as SNEGSKA (reference sequence). The CDR3 extends over 10 amino acids. The CDR3 spells CSASIGELFF. The DNA of the CDR3 is TGCAGTGCTAGCATCGGGGAGCTGTTTTTT.

The V and J genes are TRBV30 and TRBJ1-1; D is possibly TRBD1 (6 bases). CDR1 and CDR2 from the germline V gene are GTSNPN and SVGIG (reference sequence). The CDR3 loop spans 11 amino acids. Trimming pared 8 bases from V and 6 bases from J, leaving 13 bases between. CDR3 amino acids: CARGTTAEAFF. CDR3 sequence (DNA): TGTGCCAGGGGGACTACAGCTGAAGCTTTCTTT.

On this clonotype: This clone may be a read error of a much larger clone one base away. V and J are TRBV20-1 and TRBJ2-7; no definite D call. Germline CDR1 is DFQATT and CDR2 is SNEGSKA (reference sequence). This CDR3 region has 10 residues. The CDR3 nucleotides are TGCAGTGCCAGCAACTACGAGCAGTGCTTC. The encoded protein is CSASNYEQCF.

This clonotype has a count of ten or more. This chain links TRBV20-1 with TRBJ2-7; D possibly uses TRBD1 or TRBD2 (5 bases each). CDR3 length equals 14 residues. The V end was cut by 0 bases, the J end by 0 bases, with 9 bases between. Germline assignment: CDR1 DFQATT and CDR2 SNEGSKA (reference sequence). CDR3 sequence: CSARDGDGSYEQYF. CDR3 in DNA: TGCAGTGCTAGAGACGGGGACGGCTCCTACGAGCAGTACTTC.

This clonotype was counted many times. The chain couples TRBV7-2 to TRBJ2-3; a weak D match, TRBD2 (5 bases). The CDR3 covers 14 residues. CDR1 and CDR2 from the germline V gene are SGHTA and FQGNSA. Trimming left V 11 bases short and J 0 bases short, with 15 bases between. This CDR3 is CAVQRYSSTDTQYF. CDR3 DNA sequence: TGTGCCGTCCAGCGGTACTCTAGCACAGATACGCAGTATTTT.

This clonotype came up many times. The rearrangement joins TRBV6-5 to TRBJ1-2; maybe TRBD1 (6 bases). Between the trimmed V and J ends, which lost 6 bases and 4 bases, there was a span of 12 bases. Germline assignment: CDR1 MNHEY and CDR2 SVGAGI. The CDR3 has 13 residues. The CDR3 is CASRAGQFYGYTF. The DNA of the CDR3 is TGTGCCAGCAGAGCTGGACAGTTCTATGGCTACACCTTC.

In its sample, this clonotype was seen a few times. CDR3 loop: CASSFAGPSLEQYF. The CDR3 coding sequence is TGTGCCAGCAGCTTCGCGGGACCCTCCTTAGAGCAGTACTTC. The rearrangement links TRBV7-3 to TRBJ2-7, with D tentatively TRBD2 (6 bases). This CDR3 comprises 14 residues. The germline V gene encodes CDR1 SGHTA and CDR2 FQGTGA. Trimming took 3 bases from V and 7 from J, leaving 16 bases between them.

For this clonotype: An end of the junction does not agree with germline; a read error may underlie this. The chain is built from TRBV10-2 and TRBJ2-7, with 7 bases fitting TRBD1. Per the germline V gene, CDR1 is WSHSY and CDR2 is SAAADI. The CDR3 is 12 residues long. The DNA of the CDR3 is TGTGCCTACCTGGGGACAGAATACGAGCAGTACTTC. It translates to CAYLGTEYEQYF.

Remarks on this clonotype: One end of the junction varies from germline; a read error may be responsible. The chain carries TRBV10-2 and TRBJ2-7, with TRBD2 matching over 12 bases. The germline V gene encodes CDR1 WSHSY and CDR2 SAAADI. This CDR3 has 15 amino acids. CDR3: CASRRLLAGGGEQYF. CDR3 nucleotide sequence: TGTGCCAGCAGAAGGCTACTAGCGGGAGGTGGCGAGCAGTACTTC.

This clonotype was detected many times. This chain joins TRBV4-3 and TRBJ2-7; 9 nucleotides agree with TRBD1. The CDR3 has 14 residues. Germline V gene sequence: CDR1 LGHNA, CDR2 YSLEER. The J segment lost 7 bases and the V segment lost 5 bases, leaving 9 bases of the junction unmatched. The CDR3 coding sequence is TGCGCCAGCAGCATAGGGACAGGGAGTAGGGAGCAGTACTTC. It codes for CASSIGTGSREQYF.

In this sample, this clonotype turned up once. The rearrangement links TRBV19 to TRBJ1-5; possibly TRBD1 for D (6 bases). Trimming shortened V by 8 bases and J by 11 bases, and 19 bases separated the two germline ends. The CDR3 covers 13 residues. Per the germline V gene, CDR1 is LNHDA and CDR2 is SQIVND (reference sequence). CDR3 nucleotide sequence: TGTGCCAGTGGCAAGGACAGTACGGAGACCCAGCATTTT. This gives the protein CASGKDSTETQHF.

This clonotype came up many times. This chain links TRBV29-1 with TRBJ1-2, with D hard to call. CDR1 is SQVTM, CDR2 ANQGSEA, per germline. The CDR3 totals 14 residues. V was cut by 1 base and J by 7 bases, with 16 bases left in between. The CDR3 bases are TGCAGCGTTGAAGGGCAGCCGACCACTCGTGGCTACACCTTC. This gives the protein CSVEGQPTTRGYTF.

This clonotype has at least ten counts. The rearrangement joins TRBV5-1 to TRBJ1-2, with D perhaps matching TRBD1 (6 bases). This CDR3 comprises 16 residues. Trimming took off 0 bases at V and 6 bases at J, with 18 bases between the two ends. Looked up from germline, CDR1 is SGHRS and CDR2 is YFSETQ. For the CDR3, the DNA is TGCGCCAGCAGCTTGGCGGGGGACACCCCAGGACATGGCTACACCTTC. This sequence encodes CASSLAGDTPGHGYTF.

V usage is TRBV29-1 and J usage is TRBJ1-1; possible D gene TRBD1, 6 bases. This CDR3 region has 13 residues. The germline V gene encodes CDR1 SQVTM and CDR2 ANQGSEA. V was trimmed by 7 bases and J by 1 base, leaving 13 bases between them. CDR3 DNA: TGCAGCGGGGCACAGGGACGGAACACTGAAGCTTTCTTT. It codes for CSGAQGRNTEAFF.

The V gene is TRBV11-2, the J gene TRBJ1-2; D is uncertain. Germline V lookup: CDR1 SGHAT, CDR2 FQNNGV. V was clipped by 2 bases and J by 7 bases, with 2 bases between them. The CDR3 loop spans 10 amino acids. The CDR3 region has the DNA TGTGCCAGCAGCTTAAGTGGCTACACCTTC. Protein sequence: CASSLSGYTF.

This clonotype showed up many times. The V call is TRBV9, the J call TRBJ2-7, with 8 bases lining up with TRBD2. This CDR3 is built from 15 residues. V was clipped by 2 bases and J by 4 bases; unmatched bases: 8. The germline V gene encodes CDR1 SGDLS and CDR2 YYNGEE. The CDR3 region has the DNA TGTGCCAGCAGCGTCAAAGAGCGGGGGCTTTACGAGCAGTACTTC. This codes for CASSVKERGLYEQYF.

This clonotype was detected once. A much larger clone is a single base away; this may be a read error. The rearrangement links TRBV5-1 to TRBJ1-2; 8 bases match TRBD1. V lost 5 bases, J lost 8 bases, and 11 bases stayed unmatched. CDR3 length equals 14 residues. Looked up from germline, CDR1 is SGHRS and CDR2 is YFSETQ. CDR3 bases: TGCGCCAGCAGGGACAGGGATCAAGAAGACGGCTACACCTTC. Its translation: CASRDRDQEDGYTF.

In the case of this clonotype: A clone one base away is much larger, so this may be a read error. The gene calls are TRBV5-6 and TRBJ1-4, with 7 bases that match TRBD1. Germline trimming cut 10 bases from V and 8 bases from J; bases unmatched to any gene: 14. Germline V gene data show CDR1 as SGHDT and CDR2 as YYEEEE. The CDR3 is made up of 14 amino acids. This chain's CDR3 is CAGTTGEVQEKLFF. In DNA form, the CDR3 reads TGTGCCGGCACCACAGGGGAGGTGCAGGAAAAACTGTTTTTT.

This clonotype showed up just a few times. J is TRBJ2-7 and V is TRBV4-1; maybe TRBD1 (6 bases). The CDR3 consists of 15 residues. With 1 base removed from V and 6 bases from J, the gap between germline ends came to 16 bases. From germline, CDR1 is MGHRA and CDR2 YSYEKL. The chain's CDR3 is CASSQAPGEMGEQYF. CDR3 bases: TGCGCCAGCAGCCAAGCTCCAGGGGAGATGGGCGAGCAGTACTTC.